The 3 T cell receptor beta chains in this list originate from one sample, sequenced in a study of tumor and adjacent non-tumor tissue in lung cancer. Three rounds of nested PCR, following a modified ARM-PCR protocol, produced the TCRbeta library. From the multiplex PCR reads, TCRdb called clonotypes with MiXCR, one entry per CDR3 protein. The sample records under 150,000 distinct CDR3 sequences, around 60% being singletons. This sample's RNA came from whole unsorted tissue. Sequenced input: lung tumor tissue. The receptor source for this set is a man aged 60 to 69 with small cell lung cancer.

On this clonotype itself: Given a much more abundant clone one base away, this may be a read error. This rearrangement joins TRBV20-1 to TRBJ2-7; 7 bases fit TRBD2. The CDR3 spans 13 residues. The germline V gene has CDR1 DFQATT and CDR2 SNEGSKA (reference sequence). The CDR3 sequence is CNARTGGIYEQYF. The CDR3 nucleotides are TGCAATGCTAGGACGGGAGGCATCTACGAGCAGTACTTC.

Of note for this clonotype: This CDR3 is missing its conserved last phenylalanine or tryptophan, likely due to a read error. The V and J genes are TRBV29-1 and TRBJ1-2, with TRBD1 matching over 8 bases. Germline assignment: CDR1 SQVTM and CDR2 ANQGSEA. The CDR3 has 12 residues. V shed 6 bases, J shed 7 bases, and the junction held 7 bases outside the gene matches. The CDR3 protein is CSVSNRGIGYTL. In DNA, the CDR3 is TGCAGCGTGTCTAACAGGGGGATTGGCTACACCCTC.

V usage is TRBV11-2 and J usage is TRBJ2-6; no definite D call. The germline V and J ends were trimmed by 3 bases and 0 bases, with 6 bases remaining between them. Germline V lookup: CDR1 SGHAT, CDR2 FQNNGV. The CDR3 runs 15 residues. DNA for the CDR3: TGTGCCAGCAGCTTGTTAGGCTCTGGGGCCAACGTCCTGACTTTC. Amino acids: CASSLLGSGANVLTF.